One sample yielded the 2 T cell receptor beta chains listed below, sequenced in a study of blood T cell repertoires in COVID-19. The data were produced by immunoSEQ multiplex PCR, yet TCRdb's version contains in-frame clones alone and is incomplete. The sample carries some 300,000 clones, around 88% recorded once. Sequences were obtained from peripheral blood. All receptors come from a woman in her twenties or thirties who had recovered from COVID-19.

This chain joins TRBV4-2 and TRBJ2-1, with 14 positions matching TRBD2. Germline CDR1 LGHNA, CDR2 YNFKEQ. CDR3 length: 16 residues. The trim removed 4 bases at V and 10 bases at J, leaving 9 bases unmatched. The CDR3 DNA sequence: TGTGCCAGCAGCCCGACCGGACTAGCGGGGGGAAACGAGCAGTTCTTC. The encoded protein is CASSPTGLAGGNEQFF.

The CDR3, as DNA: TGTGCCAGCAGCCCCCCCCACACAGATACGCAGTATTTT. This translates into CASSPPHTDTQYF. This chain joins TRBV28 and TRBJ2-3, with no clear D. This CDR3 spans 13 amino acids. Trimming removed 6 bases at V and 2 bases at J, with 9 bases between. Germline assignment: CDR1 MDHEN and CDR2 SYDVKM.